Listed here is a single T cell receptor (beta chain). This could be a read error, since a much larger clone is one nucleotide away. A second PCR, run for about 6 to 11 cycles, used a sample-barcoded 5' primer plus a J-beta primer mix. In TCRdb, the 5' RACE reads were re-called with MiXCR into one record per CDR3 protein. The sample shows 750,000 to 950,000 distinct CDR3 sequences, almost 30% of them seen only once. This sample was included in a study of blood T cells in healthy people across ages. Germline values: CDR1 SGHTA, CDR2 FQGTGA. The CDR3 extends over 17 amino acids. This same sample was also part of a study on T cells of mothers and their children.

The clonotype originates from a woman aged 40 to 50 in good health. The V gene is TRBV7-3, the J gene TRBJ2-7, with TRBD2 matching over 9 bases. The J call may be mistaken, given a closer DNA end match to TRBJ2-5. Sequenced material: blood. CDR3 DNA sequence: TGTGCCAGCAGCTTCCATGGGGGCGGGGGGGCGTGTGAGACCCAGTACTTC. Protein: CASSFHGGGGACETQYF.